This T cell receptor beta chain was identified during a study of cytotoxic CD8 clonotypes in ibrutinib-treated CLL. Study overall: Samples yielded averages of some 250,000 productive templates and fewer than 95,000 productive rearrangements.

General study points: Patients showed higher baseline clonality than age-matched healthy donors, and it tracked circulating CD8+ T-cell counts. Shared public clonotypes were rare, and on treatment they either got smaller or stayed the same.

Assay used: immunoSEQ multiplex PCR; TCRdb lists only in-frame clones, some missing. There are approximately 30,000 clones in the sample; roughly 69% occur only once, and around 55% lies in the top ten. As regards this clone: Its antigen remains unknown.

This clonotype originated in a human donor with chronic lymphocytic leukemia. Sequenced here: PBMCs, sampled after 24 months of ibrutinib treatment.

CDR3 bases: TGTGCCAGCAGCTCTAACCCGAACACTGAAGCTTTCTTT. It encodes CASSSNPNTEAFF. V and J are TRBV7-2 and TRBJ1-1; D is undetermined. Germline assignment: CDR1 SGHTA and CDR2 FQGNSA. Between the trimmed V and J ends, which lost 4 bases and 1 base, there was a span of 7 bases. The CDR3 runs to 13 residues.